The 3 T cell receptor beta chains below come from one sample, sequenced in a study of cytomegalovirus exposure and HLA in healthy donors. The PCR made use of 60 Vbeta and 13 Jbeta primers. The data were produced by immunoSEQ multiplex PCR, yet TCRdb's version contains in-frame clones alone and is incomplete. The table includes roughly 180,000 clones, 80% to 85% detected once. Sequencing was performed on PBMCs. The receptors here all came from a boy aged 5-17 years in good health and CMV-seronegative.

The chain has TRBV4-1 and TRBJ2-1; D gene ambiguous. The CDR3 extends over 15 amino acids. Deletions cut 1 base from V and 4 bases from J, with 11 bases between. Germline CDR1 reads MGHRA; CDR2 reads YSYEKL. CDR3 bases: TGCGCCAGCAGCCAAGCCTCGGCGGATTACAATGAGCAGTTCTTC. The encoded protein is CASSQASADYNEQFF.

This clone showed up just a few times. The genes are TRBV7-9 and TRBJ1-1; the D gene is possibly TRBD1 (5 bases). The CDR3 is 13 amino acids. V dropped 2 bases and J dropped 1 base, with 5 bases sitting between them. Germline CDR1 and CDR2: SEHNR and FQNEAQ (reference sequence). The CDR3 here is CASSLQGNTEAFF. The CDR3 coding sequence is TGTGCCAGCAGCTTACAGGGGAACACTGAAGCTTTCTTT.

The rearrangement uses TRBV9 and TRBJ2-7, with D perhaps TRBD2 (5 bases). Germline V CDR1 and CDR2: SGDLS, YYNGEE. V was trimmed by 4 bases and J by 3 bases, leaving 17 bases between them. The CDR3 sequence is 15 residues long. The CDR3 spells CASSPTGVSYYEQYF. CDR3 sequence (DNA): TGTGCCAGCAGCCCCACCGGGGTCAGTTACTACGAGCAGTACTTC. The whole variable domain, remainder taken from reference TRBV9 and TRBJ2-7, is DSGVTQTPKHLITATGQRVTLRCSPRSGDLSVYWYQQSLDQGLQFLIQYYNGEERAKGNILERFSAQQFPDLHSELNLSSLELGDSALYFCASSPTGVSYYEQYFGPGTRLTVT.